This T cell receptor beta chain was captured in a study of T-cell memory formation after mild COVID-19. Study overall: TCR clusters mostly belonged to single donors.

Study-wide results and limits: While clones contracting from day 15 to 85 were balanced between CD4 and CD8, later expanders leaned CD4+.

A few counts support this clonotype. Its matching antigen is unknown. MiXCR was run by TCRdb on the 5' RACE reads, yielding one entry per CDR3 protein. This table holds about 340,000 distinct CDR3 sequences, roughly 13% found once. This CDR3 comprises 16 residues. The ends were cut back, 1 base at V and 1 base at J, with 8 bases in the middle. Per germline, CDR1 LGHNA and CDR2 YNFKEQ. V is TRBV4-2 and J is TRBJ2-6; no firm D call. The clonotype was recovered from a man aged 18 to 35 who had mild COVID-19 (a few samples of this study predate the infection). Cell type and time point are not known. The sequenced sample consisted of PBMCs or a T cell subset sorted from them (not recorded which). DNA for the CDR3: TGTGCCAGCAGCCAAGTATTGGGTTCTGGGGCCAACGTCCTGACTTTC. Translation: CASSQVLGSGANVLTF.